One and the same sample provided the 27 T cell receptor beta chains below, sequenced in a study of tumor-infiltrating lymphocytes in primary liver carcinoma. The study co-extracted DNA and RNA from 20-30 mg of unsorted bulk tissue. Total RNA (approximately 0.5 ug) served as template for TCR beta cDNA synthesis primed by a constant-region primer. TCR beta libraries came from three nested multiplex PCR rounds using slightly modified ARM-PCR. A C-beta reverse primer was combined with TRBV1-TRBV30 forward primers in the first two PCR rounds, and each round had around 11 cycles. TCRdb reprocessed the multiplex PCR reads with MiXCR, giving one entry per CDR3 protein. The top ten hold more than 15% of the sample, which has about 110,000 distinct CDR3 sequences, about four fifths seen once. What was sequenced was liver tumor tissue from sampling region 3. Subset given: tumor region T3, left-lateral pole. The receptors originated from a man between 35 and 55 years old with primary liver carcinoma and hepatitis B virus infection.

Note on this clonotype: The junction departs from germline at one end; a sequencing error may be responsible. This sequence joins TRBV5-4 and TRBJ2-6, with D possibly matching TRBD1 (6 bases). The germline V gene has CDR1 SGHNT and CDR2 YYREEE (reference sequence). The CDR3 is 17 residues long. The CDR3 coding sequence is TGTACCAGCAGCGTCGACAGGTTAAGCTCTGGGGCCAACGTCCTGACTTTC. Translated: CTSSVDRLSSGANVLTF.

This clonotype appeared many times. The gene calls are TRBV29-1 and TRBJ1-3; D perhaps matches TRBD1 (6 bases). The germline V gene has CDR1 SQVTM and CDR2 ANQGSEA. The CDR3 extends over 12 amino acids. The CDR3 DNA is TGCGGGACGGACAGCTCTGGAAACACCATATATTTT. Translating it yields CGTDSSGNTIYF.

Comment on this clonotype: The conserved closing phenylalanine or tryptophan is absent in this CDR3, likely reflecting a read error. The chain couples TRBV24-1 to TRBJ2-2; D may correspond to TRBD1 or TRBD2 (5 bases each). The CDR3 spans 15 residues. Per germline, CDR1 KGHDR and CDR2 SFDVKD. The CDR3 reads CATSEGDYDTGKLFL. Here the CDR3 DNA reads TGTGCCACCAGTGAAGGGGATTACGACACCGGGAAGCTGTTTTTA.

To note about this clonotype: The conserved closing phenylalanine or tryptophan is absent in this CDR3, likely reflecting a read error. In DNA form, the CDR3 reads TGCGGCGTACGGACTAGCAGGAGTTGGAAAGATACGCAGTATCTT. It yields the protein CGVRTSRSWKDTQYL. The chain employs TRBV29-1 and TRBJ2-3; TRBD2 agrees at 8 bases. CDR1 and CDR2 from the germline V gene are SQVTM and ANQGSEA. This CDR3 has 15 amino acids.

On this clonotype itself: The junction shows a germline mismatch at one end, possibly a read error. The CDR3 DNA follows: TGTGCCAGCAGCTCTGTCGCTCTTACCCATTACTTC. It encodes CASSSVALTHYF. This chain links TRBV11-1 with TRBJ2-5; D uncertain. The germline CDR1 and CDR2 sequences are SGHAT and FQDESV (reference sequence). The CDR3 extends over 12 amino acids.

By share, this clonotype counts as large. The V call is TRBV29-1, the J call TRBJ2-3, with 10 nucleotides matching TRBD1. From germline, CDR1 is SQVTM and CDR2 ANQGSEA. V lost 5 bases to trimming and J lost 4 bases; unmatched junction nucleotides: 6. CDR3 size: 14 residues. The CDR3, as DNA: TGCAGCGTTTCCGGGACAGGGGCGTCAGATACGCAGTATTTT. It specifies CSVSGTGASDTQYF.

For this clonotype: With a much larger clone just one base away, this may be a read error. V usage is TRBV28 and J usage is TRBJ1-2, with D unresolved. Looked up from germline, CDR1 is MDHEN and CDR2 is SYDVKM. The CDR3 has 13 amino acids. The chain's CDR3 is CSSSFRAFYGYTF. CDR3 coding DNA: TGTTCCAGCAGTTTTCGGGCTTTCTATGGCTACACCTTC.

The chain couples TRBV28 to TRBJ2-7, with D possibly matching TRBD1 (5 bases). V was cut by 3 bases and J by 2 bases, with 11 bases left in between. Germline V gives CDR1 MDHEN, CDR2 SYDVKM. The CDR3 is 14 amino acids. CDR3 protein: CASSFTGAAYEQYF. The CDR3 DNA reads TGTGCCAGCAGTTTTACAGGTGCCGCCTACGAGCAGTACTTC.

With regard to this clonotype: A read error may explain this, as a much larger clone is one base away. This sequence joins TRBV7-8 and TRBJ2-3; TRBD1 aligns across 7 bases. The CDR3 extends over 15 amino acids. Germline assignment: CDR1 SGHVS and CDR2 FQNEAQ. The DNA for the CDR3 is TGTGCCAGCAGCACACGGACAGGACACACAGATACGAAGTATTTT. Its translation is CASSTRTGHTDTKYF.

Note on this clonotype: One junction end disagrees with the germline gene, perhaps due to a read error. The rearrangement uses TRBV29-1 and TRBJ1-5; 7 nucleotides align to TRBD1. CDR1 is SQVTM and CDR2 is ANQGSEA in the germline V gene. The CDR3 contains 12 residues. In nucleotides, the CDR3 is TGCAACGTTGGGGAACAGGGGCAGTCCCAGCATTTT. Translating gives CNVGEQGQSQHF.

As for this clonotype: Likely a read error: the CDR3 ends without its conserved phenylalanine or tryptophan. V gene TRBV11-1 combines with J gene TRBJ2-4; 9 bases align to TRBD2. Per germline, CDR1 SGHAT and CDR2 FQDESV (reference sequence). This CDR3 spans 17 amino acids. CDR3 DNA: TGTACCAGCAGCTTTCCCGGGCCTAGCGGGACCAAGAACATTCAGTACTAC. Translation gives CTSSFPGPSGTKNIQYY.

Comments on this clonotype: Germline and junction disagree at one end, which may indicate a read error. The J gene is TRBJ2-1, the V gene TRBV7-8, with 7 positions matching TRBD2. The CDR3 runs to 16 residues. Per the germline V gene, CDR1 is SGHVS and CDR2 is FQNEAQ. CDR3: CASSIKTNGRSNEQFF. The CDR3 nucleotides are TGTGCCAGCAGCATTAAGACTAACGGGAGGTCCAATGAGCAATTCTTC.

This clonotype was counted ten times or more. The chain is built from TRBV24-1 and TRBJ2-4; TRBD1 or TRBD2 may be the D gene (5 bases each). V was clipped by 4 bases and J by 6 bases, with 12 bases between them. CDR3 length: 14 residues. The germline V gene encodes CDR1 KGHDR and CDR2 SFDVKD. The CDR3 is CATSEPSGRNIQYF. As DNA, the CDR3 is TGTGCCACCAGTGAGCCTTCGGGACGAAACATTCAGTACTTC.

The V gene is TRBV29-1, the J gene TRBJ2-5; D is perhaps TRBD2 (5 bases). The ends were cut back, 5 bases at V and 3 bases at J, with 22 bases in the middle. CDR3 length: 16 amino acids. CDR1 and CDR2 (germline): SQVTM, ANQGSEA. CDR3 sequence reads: CSVKSGELVLEETQYF. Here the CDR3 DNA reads TGCAGCGTTAAATCTGGAGAACTAGTTCTTGAAGAGACCCAGTACTTC.

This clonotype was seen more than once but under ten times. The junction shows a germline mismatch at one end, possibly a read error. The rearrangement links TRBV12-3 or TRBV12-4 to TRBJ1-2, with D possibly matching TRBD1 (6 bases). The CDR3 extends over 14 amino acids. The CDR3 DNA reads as TGTGCCAGCAACATAGGGGGGCGCCATGATGGCTATACCTTC. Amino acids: CASNIGGRHDGYTF.

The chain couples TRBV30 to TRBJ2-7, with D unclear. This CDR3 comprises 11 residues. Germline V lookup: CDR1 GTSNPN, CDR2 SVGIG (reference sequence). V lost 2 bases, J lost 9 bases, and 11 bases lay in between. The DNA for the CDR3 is TGTGCCTGGAGTAGCATGGGCGTGCAGTACTTC. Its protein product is CAWSSMGVQYF.

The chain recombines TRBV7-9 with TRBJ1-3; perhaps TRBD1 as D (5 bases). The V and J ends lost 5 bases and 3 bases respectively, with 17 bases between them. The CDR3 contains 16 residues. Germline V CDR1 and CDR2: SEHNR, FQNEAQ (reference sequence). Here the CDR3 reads CASSLPSRVSGNTIYF. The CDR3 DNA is TGTGCCAGCAGCCTACCCTCCAGGGTGAGTGGAAACACCATATATTTT. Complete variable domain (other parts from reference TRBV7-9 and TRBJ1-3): DTGVSQNPRHKITKRGQNVTFRCDPISEHNRLYWYRQTLGQGPEFLTYFQNEAQLEKSRLLSDRFSAERPKGSFSTLEIQRTEQGDSAMYLCASSLPSRVSGNTIYFGEGSWLTVV.

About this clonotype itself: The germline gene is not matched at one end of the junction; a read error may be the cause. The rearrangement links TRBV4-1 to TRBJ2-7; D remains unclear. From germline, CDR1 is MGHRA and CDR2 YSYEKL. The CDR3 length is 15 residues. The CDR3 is CASSRLDSLSYEQYF. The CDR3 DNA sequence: TGCGCCAGCAGTCGACTCGACTCCCTCTCCTACGAGCAATACTTC.

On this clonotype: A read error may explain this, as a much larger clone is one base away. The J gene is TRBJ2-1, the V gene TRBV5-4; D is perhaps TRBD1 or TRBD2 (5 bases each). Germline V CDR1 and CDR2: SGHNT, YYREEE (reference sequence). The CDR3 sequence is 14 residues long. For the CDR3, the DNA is TGTGCCAGGAGCTCCTCTGGGACCTACGATGAGCAGTTCTTC. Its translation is CARSSSGTYDEQFF.

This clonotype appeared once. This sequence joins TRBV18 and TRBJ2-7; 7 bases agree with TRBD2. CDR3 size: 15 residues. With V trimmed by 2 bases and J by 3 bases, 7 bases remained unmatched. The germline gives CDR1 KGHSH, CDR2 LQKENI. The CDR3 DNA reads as TGTGCCAGCTCACCAACGGCGGGAGTTAACTACGAGCAGTACTTC. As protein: CASSPTAGVNYEQYF.

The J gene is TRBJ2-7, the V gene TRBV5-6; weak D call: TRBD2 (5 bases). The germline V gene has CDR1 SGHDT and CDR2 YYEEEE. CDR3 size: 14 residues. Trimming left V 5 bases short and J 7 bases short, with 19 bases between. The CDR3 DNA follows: TGTGCCAGCAGTAATCTAGTGGGAGAGGGAGAGCAGTACTTC. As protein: CASSNLVGEGEQYF.

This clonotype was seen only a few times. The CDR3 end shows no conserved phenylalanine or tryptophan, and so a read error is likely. This chain's CDR3 is CSVQGRTPTDTQYI. The CDR3 DNA reads TGCAGCGTACAGGGTAGAACCCCCACAGATACGCAGTATATT. The chain uses TRBV29-1 and TRBJ2-3; weak D call: TRBD1 (6 bases). The germline gives CDR1 SQVTM, CDR2 ANQGSEA. The CDR3 covers 14 residues. The V gene lost 6 bases and the J gene lost 2 bases, with 15 bases spanning the gap.

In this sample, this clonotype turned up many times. CDR3 in amino acids: CSPRGAAETQYF. CDR3 coding DNA: TGCAGTCCACGGGGGGCAGCAGAGACCCAGTACTTC. This chain uses TRBV20-1 with TRBJ2-5; a possible D gene is TRBD2 (7 bases). CDR3 size: 12 residues. Germline CDR1 reads DFQATT; CDR2 reads SNEGSKA (reference sequence). Between the trimmed V and J ends, which lost 8 bases and 4 bases, there was a span of 14 bases.

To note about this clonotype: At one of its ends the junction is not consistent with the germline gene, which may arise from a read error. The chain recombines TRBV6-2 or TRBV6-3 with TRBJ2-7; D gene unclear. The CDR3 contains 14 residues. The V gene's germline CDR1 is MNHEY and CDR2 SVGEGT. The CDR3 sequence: CASSISWMTYEQYF. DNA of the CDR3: TGTGCCAGCAGCATTTCGTGGATGACCTACGAGCAATACTTC.

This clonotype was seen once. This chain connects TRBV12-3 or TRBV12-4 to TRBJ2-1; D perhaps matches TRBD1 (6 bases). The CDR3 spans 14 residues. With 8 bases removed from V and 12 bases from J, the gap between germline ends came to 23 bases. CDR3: CASFGTRVVYVQFF. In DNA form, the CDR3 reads TGTGCCAGCTTCGGGACAAGGGTGGTTTATGTGCAGTTCTTC.

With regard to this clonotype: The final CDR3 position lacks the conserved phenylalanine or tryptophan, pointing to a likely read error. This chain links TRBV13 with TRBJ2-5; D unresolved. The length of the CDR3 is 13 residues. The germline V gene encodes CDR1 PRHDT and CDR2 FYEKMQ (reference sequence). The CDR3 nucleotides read TGTGACAGCAGCACGACCTATACGGAGACCCAGTACTTA. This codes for CDSSTTYTETQYL.

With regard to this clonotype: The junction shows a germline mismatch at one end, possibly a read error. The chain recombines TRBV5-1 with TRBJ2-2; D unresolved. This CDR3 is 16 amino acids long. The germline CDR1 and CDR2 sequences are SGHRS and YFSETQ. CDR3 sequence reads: CASILSPNTDTGELFF. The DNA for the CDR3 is TGCGCCAGCATCTTGAGTCCTAACACGGACACCGGGGAGCTGTTTTTT. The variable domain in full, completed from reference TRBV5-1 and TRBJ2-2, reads KAGVTQTPRYLIKTRGQQVTLSCSPISGHRSVSWYQQTPGQGLQFLFEYFSETQRNKGNFPGRFSGRQFSNSRSEMNVSTLELGDSALYLCASILSPNTDTGELFFGEGSRLTVL.